What follows are 30 T cell receptor beta chains derived from one specimen sequenced in a study of PD-L1 blockade in urothelial cancer. TCRdb's copy holds only in-frame clones and misses some; the assay was immunoSEQ multiplex PCR. Of about 35,000 clones listed, around 33% are singletons. The source was tumor tissue, collected before atezolizumab (anti-PD-L1) treatment. The receptors here all came from a man aged 60 to 75 with urothelial cancer.

This chain links TRBV29-1 with TRBJ1-1; TRBD1 might be the D (5 bases). V lost 5 bases and J lost 0, with 13 bases in between. The V gene's germline CDR1 is SQVTM and CDR2 ANQGSEA. This CDR3 region has 14 residues. The chain's CDR3 is CSVTFGGVNTEAFF. DNA for the CDR3: TGCAGCGTTACATTTGGGGGAGTGAACACTGAAGCTTTCTTT. The complete variable domain, with remaining parts taken from reference TRBV29-1 and TRBJ1-1, reads SAVISQKPSRDICQRGTSLTIQCQVDSQVTMMFWYRQQPGQSLTLIATANQGSEATYESGFVIDKFPISRPNLTFSTLTVSNMSPEDSSIYLCSVTFGGVNTEAFFGQGTRLTVV.

The chain joins TRBV2 to TRBJ1-4; 7 bases are shared with TRBD1. Per the germline V gene, CDR1 is SNHLY and CDR2 is FYNNEI. The CDR3 spans 15 residues. Germline trimming cut 0 bases from V and 5 bases from J; bases unmatched to any gene: 3. For the CDR3, the DNA is TGTGCCAGCAGTGAAGCGGGGACAGTCAATGAAAAACTGTTTTTT. Its protein is CASSEAGTVNEKLFF.

With respect to this clone: The same CDR3 can be traced to other DNA sequences in this sample. The chain recombines TRBV18 with TRBJ1-5; D perhaps matches TRBD1 (5 bases). V was trimmed by 3 bases and J by 4 bases, leaving 13 bases between them. Germline V CDR1 and CDR2: KGHSH, LQKENI. This CDR3 is 15 amino acids long. CDR3 DNA sequence: TGTGCCAGCTCACCTTCGGGGACCACAAATCAGCCCCAGCATTTT. Translating it yields CASSPSGTTNQPQHF.

In DNA form, the CDR3 reads TGCGCCAGCAGCCCCCTTGGGCGGAATGAGCAGTTCTTC. It yields the protein CASSPLGRNEQFF. This rearrangement joins TRBV4-1 to TRBJ2-1; D is ambiguous. The V and J ends lost 4 bases and 7 bases respectively, with 11 bases between them. The CDR3 covers 13 residues. CDR1 is MGHRA and CDR2 is YSYEKL in the germline V gene.

The CDR3 DNA follows: TGTGCCAGCTCAGTCCGGGACAGGGACCCCAATGAGCAGTTCTTC. It encodes CASSVRDRDPNEQFF. The chain carries TRBV18 and TRBJ2-1, with TRBD1 matching over 9 bases. This CDR3 comprises 15 residues. Germline CDR1 reads KGHSH; CDR2 reads LQKENI. V lost 5 bases to trimming and J lost 6 bases; unmatched junction nucleotides: 8.

In its sample, this clone is medium-sized. This chain uses TRBV6-1 with TRBJ1-2; perhaps TRBD1 as D (5 bases). The V gene lost 1 base and the J gene lost 4 bases, with 13 bases spanning the gap. The germline V gene encodes CDR1 MNHNS and CDR2 SASEGT. The CDR3 has 15 amino acids. The CDR3 loop is CASSEGPGNRYGYTF. As DNA, the CDR3 is TGTGCCAGCAGTGAAGGGCCAGGGAATCGCTATGGCTACACCTTC.

V and J are TRBV16 and TRBJ2-7; 11 bases align to TRBD1. There are 15 residues in the CDR3. Germline V gives CDR1 KGHSY, CDR2 FQNENV. The V gene end was trimmed by 3 bases and the J gene end by 2 bases; junction bases not matched to a gene: 3. DNA of the CDR3: TGTGCCAGCAGCCAGCCGGGACAGGGGGCCTACGAGCAGTACTTC. Its translation: CASSQPGQGAYEQYF.

The gene calls are TRBV28 and TRBJ1-1, with 12 bases matching TRBD1. The CDR3 covers 12 residues. The germline V gene has CDR1 MDHEN and CDR2 SYDVKM. J was trimmed by 8 bases and V by 8 bases; bases with no gene match: 3. CDR3 region: CASGDRGREAFF. In nucleotides, the CDR3 is TGTGCCAGCGGGGACAGGGGGCGGGAAGCTTTCTTT.

The chain carries TRBV18 and TRBJ2-7, with D uncertain. V dropped 2 bases and J dropped 3 bases, with 8 bases sitting between them. This CDR3 region has 13 residues. Germline loops: CDR1 KGHSH, CDR2 LQKENI. This CDR3 reads CASSPNGFYEQYF. Here the CDR3 DNA reads TGTGCCAGCTCACCAAACGGGTTCTACGAGCAGTACTTC.

This clone is termed medium-sized. The chain carries TRBV6-8 and TRBJ2-3, with D hard to call. The germline V gene has CDR1 MNHGY and CDR2 SAAAGT. This CDR3 spans 13 amino acids. Trimming took 6 bases from V and 7 from J, leaving 14 bases between them. CDR3 sequence reads: CASSPTVGYTQYF. In DNA, the CDR3 is TGTGCCAGCAGCCCAACCGTGGGATATACGCAGTATTTT.

The chain uses TRBV5-1 and TRBJ2-3; a weak D match, TRBD2 (5 bases). V was trimmed by 7 bases and J by 0 bases, leaving 18 bases between them. This CDR3 has 16 amino acids. CDR1 is SGHRS and CDR2 is YFSETQ in the germline V gene. This CDR3 reads CASGKKRQTSTDTQYF. The DNA of the CDR3 is TGCGCCAGCGGCAAGAAGCGGCAAACTAGCACAGATACGCAGTATTTT.

The chain couples TRBV29-1 to TRBJ1-1; 8 positions match TRBD1. The CDR3 is 12 residues long. The germline V gene encodes CDR1 SQVTM and CDR2 ANQGSEA. The junction had 7 bases not matched to a gene; V was cut back by 3 bases and J by 10 bases. The CDR3 region has the DNA TGCAGCGTTGATCAGGGACAGGCCCGAGCTTTCTTT. The encoded protein is CSVDQGQARAFF.

This clone was detected a few times. The chain links TRBV11-3 to TRBJ1-6; the D gene is possibly TRBD1 (5 bases). The CDR3 runs 19 residues. Looked up from germline, CDR1 is SGHNT and CDR2 is YENEEA. With 2 bases removed from V and 7 bases from J, the gap between germline ends came to 24 bases. CDR3 protein: CASSLSGGGGGLQNSPLHF. The DNA of the CDR3 is TGTGCCAGCAGCTTATCAGGCGGGGGTGGCGGACTTCAGAATTCACCCCTCCACTTT.

This clone was found a few times. The gene calls are TRBV28 and TRBJ2-1; D perhaps matches TRBD2 (5 bases). V was pared by 3 bases and J by 16 bases, with 16 bases between. Germline V gene data show CDR1 as MDHEN and CDR2 as SYDVKM. The CDR3 covers 12 residues. CDR3 sequence: CASSLSGVGEFF. The CDR3 DNA follows: TGTGCCAGCAGTTTGAGCGGAGTGGGAGAATTCTTC.

This clone has a handful of counts. The gene calls are TRBV6-8 and TRBJ2-7; 13 nucleotides line up with TRBD2. The CDR3 runs 14 residues. The ends lost 4 bases at V and 9 bases at J; junction bases unmatched: 6. The V gene's germline CDR1 is MNHGY and CDR2 SAAAGT. The CDR3 nucleotides read TGTGCCAGCAGTTTAGGGACTAGCGGGACGGTGCAGTACTTC. This encodes CASSLGTSGTVQYF.

The genes are TRBV5-1 and TRBJ2-7, with D possibly TRBD1 on 6 matching bases. The CDR3 consists of 15 residues. Germline V lookup: CDR1 SGHRS, CDR2 YFSETQ. The V and J ends lost 4 bases and 4 bases respectively, with 18 bases between them. CDR3 in DNA: TGCGCCAGCAGCCCCAGCCGGACAGAGCTTTACGAGCAGTACTTC. Its translation: CASSPSRTELYEQYF.

This clone was recorded at least ten times. The CDR3 DNA follows: TGCGCCAGCAGCCTGAACAGGGGAGAGAACACTGAAGCTTTCTTT. Translated: CASSLNRGENTEAFF. V gene TRBV4-1 combines with J gene TRBJ1-1; TRBD1 matches at 7 bases. This CDR3 contains 15 residues. V lost 4 bases, J lost 1 base, and 6 bases stayed unmatched. Germline V lookup: CDR1 MGHRA, CDR2 YSYEKL.

The chain links TRBV19 to TRBJ2-7; D remains ambiguous. The CDR3 sequence is 13 residues long. V shed 8 bases and J shed 3 bases, with 14 bases lying between them. Germline CDR1 LNHDA, CDR2 SQIVND (reference sequence). CDR3 bases: TGTGCCAGTTCCCCTACGGGCAACTACGAGCAGTACTTC. Translating it yields CASSPTGNYEQYF.

This clone was seen at least ten times. This chain uses TRBV9 with TRBJ1-1; D uncertain. V was pared by 0 bases and J by 1 base, with 10 bases between. CDR3 size: 15 residues. Germline V lookup: CDR1 SGDLS, CDR2 YYNGEE. The CDR3 coding sequence is TGTGCCAGCAGCGTAGGTCGGTTGACGAACACTGAAGCTTTCTTT. Translating gives CASSVGRLTNTEAFF.

V usage is TRBV25-1 and J usage is TRBJ2-3; D perhaps matches TRBD1 (5 bases). Germline CDR1 MGHDK, CDR2 SYGVNS. Trimming pared 3 bases from V and 2 bases from J, leaving 12 bases between. This CDR3 is 15 amino acids long. The CDR3 region has the DNA TGTGCCAGCAGTGACAAGGGGCGCCTCACAGATACGCAGTATTTT. It codes for CASSDKGRLTDTQYF.

This sequence joins TRBV28 and TRBJ2-7; no clear D gene. Germline V gene data show CDR1 as MDHEN and CDR2 as SYDVKM. Trimming took off 2 bases at V and 6 bases at J, with 8 bases between the two ends. The CDR3 is 12 amino acids. The CDR3 loop is CASSLVDSEQYF. As DNA, the CDR3 is TGTGCCAGCAGTTTAGTCGATAGCGAGCAGTACTTC.

This clone occurred a few times. J is TRBJ1-2 and V is TRBV4-1; D is undetermined. Trimming pared 4 bases from V and 2 bases from J, leaving 11 bases between. This CDR3 comprises 14 residues. Germline CDR1 and CDR2: MGHRA and YSYEKL. The CDR3 DNA is TGCGCCAGCAGCCTATATGGAGGAAACTATGGCTACACCTTC. It is translated as CASSLYGGNYGYTF.

The CDR3 spells CASSPTPKDREYF. The CDR3 nucleotides are TGTGCCAGCAGTCCTACCCCTAAGGACAGGGAGTACTTC. The genes are TRBV28 and TRBJ2-5, with 8 nucleotides matching TRBD1. The V and J ends lost 5 bases and 12 bases, in that order; junction bases with no gene match: 11. The CDR3 contains 13 residues. Germline V lookup: CDR1 MDHEN, CDR2 SYDVKM.

V and J are TRBV30 and TRBJ1-2, with D possibly matching TRBD1 (5 bases). The CDR3 loop spans 14 amino acids. Germline V gives CDR1 GTSNPN, CDR2 SVGIG (reference sequence). Deletions cut 3 bases from V and 8 bases from J, with 19 bases between. The CDR3 DNA reads as TGTGCCTGGAGCGACAACTTCGTCAGGGCGGGCTACACCTTC. Encoded protein: CAWSDNFVRAGYTF.

The V and J genes are TRBV19 and TRBJ2-5, with 11 bases lining up with TRBD1. Germline trimming cut 7 bases from V and 4 bases from J; bases unmatched to any gene: 8. This CDR3 is 15 amino acids long. Looked up from germline, CDR1 is LNHDA and CDR2 is SQIVND (reference sequence). CDR3 in amino acids: CASTATGTGGETQYF. Here the CDR3 DNA reads TGTGCCAGTACCGCTACCGGGACAGGGGGAGAGACCCAGTACTTC.

V usage is TRBV5-1 and J usage is TRBJ2-2; 8 bases agree with TRBD1. CDR3 length: 16 amino acids. After removal of 1 base from V and 3 bases from J, the junction contained 5 bases not matched to a gene. Germline V gene sequence: CDR1 SGHRS, CDR2 YFSETQ. The chain's CDR3 is CASSLRGQVYTGELFF. In nucleotides, the CDR3 is TGCGCCAGCAGCTTGAGGGGACAGGTGTACACCGGGGAGCTGTTTTTT.

This clone was seen repeatedly, ten times or more. J is TRBJ2-2 and V is TRBV11-3; weak D call: TRBD1 (5 bases). The CDR3 runs 17 residues. The ends were cut back, 4 bases at V and 0 bases at J, with 15 bases in the middle. Germline V gene lookup returns CDR1 SGHNT and CDR2 YENEEA. CDR3 region: CASSSRGAGANTGELFF. The CDR3 DNA reads as TGTGCCAGCAGCTCCCGTGGGGCAGGCGCGAACACCGGGGAGCTGTTTTTT.

The chain uses TRBV28 and TRBJ2-5; perhaps TRBD2 as D (6 bases). The V gene's germline CDR1 is MDHEN and CDR2 SYDVKM. The CDR3 sequence is 15 residues long. Trimming cost V 5 bases and J 5 bases, with 18 bases left between them. The chain's CDR3 is CASSPSRREKETQYF. CDR3 bases: TGTGCCAGCAGTCCGAGCAGGAGGGAAAAGGAGACCCAGTACTTC.

This chain links TRBV10-3 with TRBJ1-5; TRBD1 aligns across 8 bases. Trimming took 11 bases from V and 0 from J; bases not matched to a gene: 9. Germline V gene data show CDR1 as ENHRY and CDR2 as SYGVKD. The CDR3 contains 15 residues. The CDR3 DNA reads TGTGCCGCTAGGGACAGGCGATATAGCAATCAGCCCCAGCATTTT. It translates to CAARDRRYSNQPQHF.

This chain links TRBV30 with TRBJ2-7; D is perhaps TRBD2 (5 bases). Germline V gene sequence: CDR1 GTSNPN, CDR2 SVGIG (reference sequence). There are 14 residues in the CDR3. Trimming left V 4 bases short and J 1 base short, with 14 bases between. CDR3 sequence (DNA): TGTGCCTGGACCCTTGACGGGGTGTCCTACGAGCAGTACTTC. Protein product: CAWTLDGVSYEQYF.